The TCR beta chain described here comes from a study of technical replicates of blood from four donors. Some clones are missing from TCRdb's copy, which holds only in-frame ones; the method was immunoSEQ multiplex PCR. The data contain around 61,000 clones, less than 98% of them singletons. The sequence derives from a human donor in good health. The sample consisted of T cells isolated from PBMCs.

The CDR3 region is CASGNQQGTSYNEQFF. The CDR3 DNA follows: TGTGCTAGTGGAAACCAACAGGGCACATCCTACAATGAGCAGTTCTTC. The rearrangement joins TRBV12-5 to TRBJ2-1; D may be TRBD1 (6 bases). Germline assignment: CDR1 LGHNT and CDR2 FRNRAP. The V and J ends lost 6 bases and 1 base respectively, with 16 bases between them. The CDR3 is made up of 16 amino acids.